Listed below are T cell receptor beta chains from one sample, sequenced in a study of cytomegalovirus exposure and HLA in healthy donors. The protocol was immunoSEQ multiplex PCR, while the TCRdb copy is restricted to in-frame clones and leaves out a portion. The repertoire holds about 95,000 clones, with around four fifths as singletons. Sequenced material: PBMCs. Source of these receptors: a woman aged 40 to 55 in good health and CMV-seropositive. Both conserved end residues are part of each CDR3. The order of the fields is D gene, clone size, V gene, J gene, CDR3 DNA, CDR3 protein. The D gene is left open where the match is weak. Clone size is shown for a subset of rows, as once, few, many or a class of expanded clone.

D: -; size: -; V: TRBV28; J: TRBJ1-3; DNA: TGTGCCAGCAGGATTGATCAAAGGAGTGGGGGAAACACCATATATTTT; CDR3: CASRIDQRSGGNTIYF
D: TRBD2; size: -; V: TRBV30; J: TRBJ2-2; DNA: TGTGCCTGGAGTCCGGGACTAGCGGACACCGGGGAGCTGTTTTTT; CDR3: CAWSPGLADTGELFF
D: TRBD1; size: -; V: TRBV6-1; J: TRBJ2-2; DNA: TGTGCCAGCAGTGGTACAGGGGGCGACACCGGGGAGCTGTTTTTT; CDR3: CASSGTGGDTGELFF
D: -; size: -; V: TRBV21-1; J: TRBJ2-3; DNA: TGTGCCAGCTGCGAGGGTCCTTGCACAGATACGCAGTATTTT; CDR3: CASCEGPCTDTQYF
D: -; size: -; V: TRBV4-1; J: TRBJ1-5; DNA: TGCGCCAGCAGCCAAGTATTCGGGGGGAACAATCAGCCCCAGCATTTT; CDR3: CASSQVFGGNNQPQHF
D: TRBD2; size: -; V: TRBV7-2; J: TRBJ2-5; DNA: TGTGCCAGCAGCCCGGGACTAGCAGAAGAGACCCAGTACTTC; CDR3: CASSPGLAEETQYF
D: TRBD2; size: -; V: TRBV29-1; J: TRBJ2-3; DNA: TGCAGCGCCTTAGCGGGAGGGCCAGGGGATACGCAGTATTTT; CDR3: CSALAGGPGDTQYF
D: TRBD2; size: -; V: TRBV29-1; J: TRBJ2-5; DNA: TGCAGCGTTGTGCGACTAGCGGGCCACACCCAAGAGACCCAGTACTTC; CDR3: CSVVRLAGHTQETQYF
D: TRBD1; size: -; V: TRBV11-3; J: TRBJ1-1; DNA: TGTGCCAGCAGCTTAGGACAGGGGGCGAACACTGAAGCTTTCTTT; CDR3: CASSLGQGANTEAFF
D: TRBD2; size: once; V: TRBV11-2; J: TRBJ2-2; DNA: TGTGCCAGCAGCCTAGCGGGAGGAAAGTTTCCCGGGGAGCTGTTTTTT; CDR3: CASSLAGGKFPGELFF
D: -; size: -; V: TRBV19; J: TRBJ1-2; DNA: TGTGCCAGTTCCTCCTCCACAGCCTATCAAAACTATGGCTACACCTTC; CDR3: CASSSSTAYQNYGYTF
D: -; size: -; V: TRBV28; J: TRBJ1-5; DNA: TGTGCCAGCATTCGAGAAGTCAATCAGCCCCAGCATTTT; CDR3: CASIREVNQPQHF